This TCR beta chain was sequenced during a study of T cells in Graves' hyperthyroidism and ophthalmopathy. Regarding this clonotype: As yet, its antigen is unknown. This is likely a read error, given that the CDR3 carries no conserved phenylalanine or tryptophan at its end.

Template material for amplifying TCR beta CDR3 regions consisted of RNA transcripts. When the TCR CDR3 underwent first-round RT-PCR, the HTBI primer set was used. Each CDR3 protein gets one entry after TCRdb re-called the multiplex PCR reads with MiXCR. The sample has some 510,000 distinct CDR3 sequences; about 43% are singletons. Graves' hyperthyroidism qualified as stable when ophthalmopathy did not progress within 18 months. Patients aged 18 to 65 had newly diagnosed hyperthyroidism lasting under 2 months. Not enrolled were patients with uncontrolled infection, other autoimmune disease, pregnancy or lactation. Germline CDR1 is SGHTA and CDR2 is FQGNSA. CDR3 length equals 13 residues. The ends were cut back, 4 bases at V and 3 bases at J, with 9 bases in the middle. Study results and limitations: Most thyroid clonotypes that were expanded above 0.001 also turned up in blood.

The source material was peripheral blood or thyroid tissue (not recorded which). This TCR was recovered from a woman aged 18-29 years with Graves' hyperthyroidism. The chain couples TRBV7-2 to TRBJ1-1; D uncertain. The CDR3 region is CASSSTGYTEAFL. The CDR3 bases are TGTGCCAGCAGCTCAACGGGGTACACTGAAGCTTTCCTT.